What follows are 22 T cell receptor beta chains derived from one specimen sequenced in a study of blood T cell repertoires in COVID-19. The table came from immunoSEQ multiplex PCR; TCRdb's copy has only in-frame clones and leaves some out. The sample records about 170,000 clones, 92% being singletons. Sequences were obtained from peripheral blood. The receptors come from a man aged 30 to 39 with COVID-19, enrolled during active disease.

The CDR3: CATSREVGGQPIYEQYF. The CDR3 DNA sequence: TGTGCCACCAGCAGAGAAGTGGGGGGACAGCCGATCTACGAGCAGTACTTC. The gene calls are TRBV15 and TRBJ2-7; tentative D call: TRBD1 (7 bases). Per germline, CDR1 LNHNV and CDR2 YYDKDF (reference sequence). This CDR3 contains 17 residues. Between the trimmed V and J ends, which lost 0 bases and 3 bases, there was a span of 18 bases.

V gene TRBV25-1 combines with J gene TRBJ1-1; TRBD1 might be the D (5 bases). Trimming removed 10 bases at V and 5 bases at J, with 26 bases between. The germline V gene has CDR1 MGHDK and CDR2 SYGVNS. There are 16 residues in the CDR3. CDR3 residues: CATRRGGTLDGTEAFF. As DNA, the CDR3 is TGTGCCACCAGGAGGGGAGGAACCCTAGACGGGACTGAAGCTTTCTTT.

The chain combines TRBV7-3 with TRBJ2-2, with 7 bases identical to TRBD1. Germline V gives CDR1 SGHTA, CDR2 FQGTGA. V was clipped by 2 bases and J by 4 bases; unmatched bases: 4. The CDR3 runs 15 residues. This CDR3 reads CASSLRQGSTGELFF. Written as DNA, the CDR3 is TGTGCCAGCAGCTTACGACAGGGATCCACCGGGGAGCTGTTTTTT.

The chain uses TRBV27 and TRBJ2-7; 10 bases match TRBD2. The CDR3 consists of 15 residues. Looked up from germline, CDR1 is MNHEY and CDR2 is SMNVEV (reference sequence). Germline trimming cut 8 bases from V and 2 bases from J; bases unmatched to any gene: 9. CDR3 DNA: TGTGCCAGCCGGTTTAGCGGGAGGATCGCCTACGAGCAGTACTTC. It encodes CASRFSGRIAYEQYF.

The chain carries TRBV7-8 and TRBJ1-2; D is uncertain. In germline, CDR1 is SGHVS, CDR2 FQNEAQ. Trimming took off 1 base at V and 2 bases at J, with 5 bases between the two ends. The CDR3 loop spans 13 amino acids. The CDR3 DNA reads TGTGCCAGCAGCTTAGGGCCGAACTATGGCTACACCTTC. It is translated as CASSLGPNYGYTF.

A few counts support this clone. The V gene is TRBV6-5, the J gene TRBJ1-1, with a weak D call TRBD1 (5 bases). CDR3 length: 13 residues. The ends were cut back, 3 bases at V and 8 bases at J, with 13 bases in the middle. From germline, CDR1 is MNHEY and CDR2 SVGAGI. The CDR3 sequence: CASSYPGRTEAFF. CDR3 DNA: TGTGCCAGCAGTTATCCAGGGCGGACCGAAGCTTTCTTT.

V and J are TRBV27 and TRBJ2-2; 8 bases match TRBD1. Germline values: CDR1 MNHEY, CDR2 SMNVEV (reference sequence). The CDR3 consists of 14 residues. V shed 6 bases and J 7 bases; nucleotides not matched to a gene: 7. The CDR3 region has the DNA TGTGCCAGCAGCCTACAAGACAGGGGCGGGGAGCTGTTTTTT. It specifies CASSLQDRGGELFF.

For the CDR3, the DNA is TGTGCCAGCTCACCACCGGGCAGGGGAGCCGAGACCCAGTACTTC. Its translation: CASSPPGRGAETQYF. The chain combines TRBV18 with TRBJ2-5; the D gene is possibly TRBD1 (6 bases). Germline V CDR1 and CDR2: KGHSH, LQKENI. Between the trimmed V and J ends, which lost 0 bases and 5 bases, there was a span of 13 bases. The CDR3 runs to 15 residues.

This sequence joins TRBV6-6 and TRBJ1-2; TRBD1 matches 8 bases. Per germline, CDR1 MNHNY and CDR2 SVGAGI (reference sequence). This CDR3 contains 13 residues. The V and J ends lost 7 bases and 3 bases, in that order; junction bases with no gene match: 4. The CDR3 region is CASNQGAYYGYTF. The CDR3 DNA reads as TGTGCCAGCAACCAGGGGGCTTACTATGGCTACACCTTC.

The DNA for the CDR3 is TGCGCCAGCAGCCAAGTTAGTACAGGGGGCAATGAGCAGTTCTTC. This encodes CASSQVSTGGNEQFF. The chain uses TRBV4-3 and TRBJ2-1, with 8 bases identical to TRBD1. This CDR3 is 15 amino acids long. Germline assignment: CDR1 LGHNA and CDR2 YSLEER. Trimming cost V 1 base and J 6 bases; bases outside gene matches: 5.

CDR3 region: CASSVDGRGATDTQYF. The CDR3 nucleotides are TGTGCCAGCAGCGTAGACGGGCGGGGTGCCACAGATACGCAGTATTTT. The gene calls are TRBV9 and TRBJ2-3, with D possibly matching TRBD2 (6 bases). CDR3 length: 16 amino acids. The V gene's germline CDR1 is SGDLS and CDR2 YYNGEE. V gave up 0 bases and J gave up 2 bases, with 13 bases separating them.

The rearrangement joins TRBV15 to TRBJ1-3; D is undetermined. CDR3 length: 16 amino acids. Trimming took 3 bases from V and 2 from J, leaving 14 bases between them. Germline loops: CDR1 LNHNV, CDR2 YYDKDF (reference sequence). CDR3 sequence reads: CATSRGGLNAGNTIYF. CDR3 nucleotide sequence: TGTGCCACCAGCAGGGGAGGACTAAACGCTGGAAACACCATATATTTT.

The sample holds one count of this clone. The chain employs TRBV7-9 and TRBJ2-3, with D unresolved. Germline loops: CDR1 SEHNR, CDR2 FQNEAQ (reference sequence). CDR3 length equals 12 residues. Between the trimmed V and J ends, which lost 5 bases and 8 bases, there was a span of 11 bases. This CDR3 reads CASSQAMRTQYF. CDR3 in DNA: TGTGCCAGCAGCCAGGCTATGCGTACGCAGTATTTT.

This chain connects TRBV18 to TRBJ2-7; TRBD1 is a possible D gene (6 bases). Germline assignment: CDR1 KGHSH and CDR2 LQKENI. This CDR3 comprises 16 residues. V was clipped by 2 bases and J by 3 bases, with 17 bases between them. The CDR3 nucleotides read TGTGCCAGCTCACCAGGGGGCTGCAGCCGGCTCTACGAGCAGTACTTC. Its protein is CASSPGGCSRLYEQYF.

The chain carries TRBV11-2 and TRBJ2-7; 10 nucleotides agree with TRBD1. The CDR3 extends over 14 amino acids. Germline values: CDR1 SGHAT, CDR2 FQNNGV. The J segment lost 4 bases and the V segment lost 3 bases, leaving 3 bases of the junction unmatched. Here the CDR3 DNA reads TGTGCCAGCAGCTTGACAGGGGGCGAATACGAGCAGTACTTC. Protein sequence: CASSLTGGEYEQYF. The variable domain in full, with the rest retrieved from reference TRBV11-2 and TRBJ2-7, is EAGVAQSPRYKIIEKRQSVAFWCNPISGHATLYWYQQILGQGPKLLIQFQNNGVVDDSQLPKDRFSAERLKGVDSTLKIQPAKLEDSAVYLCASSLTGGEYEQYFGPGTRLTVT.

The CDR3 bases are TGCAGTGCTAGTGCCCGGACAACCAACATGAACACTGAAGCTTTCTTT. This encodes CSASARTTNMNTEAFF. This rearrangement joins TRBV20-1 to TRBJ1-1; tentative D call: TRBD1 (5 bases). The CDR3 spans 16 residues. Trimming cost V 3 bases and J 0 bases, with 17 bases left between them. CDR1 DFQATT and CDR2 SNEGSKA come from the germline V gene (reference sequence).

The chain carries TRBV27 and TRBJ2-7; no firm D call. Germline V gene data show CDR1 as MNHEY and CDR2 as SMNVEV (reference sequence). With 3 bases removed from V and 0 bases from J, the gap between germline ends came to 6 bases. This CDR3 contains 13 residues. The CDR3 region is CASSFIGSYEQYF. The CDR3 coding sequence is TGTGCCAGCAGTTTTATCGGCTCCTACGAGCAGTACTTC.

The gene calls are TRBV30 and TRBJ2-7; 8 nucleotides match TRBD2. CDR1 is GTSNPN and CDR2 is SVGIG in the germline V gene (reference sequence). The CDR3 is made up of 14 amino acids. CDR3 sequence (DNA): TGTGCTCATTCTGGGCTAGCGGGCTCCTACGAGCAGTACTTC. Protein product: CAHSGLAGSYEQYF. Based on the CDR3 plus reference TRBV30 and TRBJ2-7, the full variable domain is SQTIHQWPATLVQPVGSPLSLECTVEGTSNPNLYWYRQAAGRGLQLLFYSVGIGQISSEVPQNLSASRPQDRQFILSSKKLLLSDSGFYLCAHSGLAGSYEQYFGPGTRLTVT.

The CDR3 sequence is CATLGDRGGSRIYEQYF. The CDR3 bases are TGTGCCACTCTAGGGGACAGGGGGGGGTCTCGGATTTACGAGCAGTACTTC. The chain employs TRBV28 and TRBJ2-7; 11 bases agree with TRBD1. Looked up from germline, CDR1 is MDHEN and CDR2 is SYDVKM. This CDR3 contains 17 residues. V shed 10 bases, J shed 4 bases, and the junction held 18 bases outside the gene matches.

The chain is built from TRBV6-5 and TRBJ2-7; 7 nucleotides line up with TRBD1. CDR3 length: 14 residues. The J segment lost 10 bases and the V segment lost 0 bases, leaving 9 bases of the junction unmatched. The germline V gene encodes CDR1 MNHEY and CDR2 SVGAGI. CDR3 DNA sequence: TGTGCCAGCAGTTACTCTTCGGGACAGCTAACCCAGTACTTC. This encodes CASSYSSGQLTQYF.

The chain uses TRBV27 and TRBJ2-6; 7 nucleotides agree with TRBD2. The CDR3 runs to 18 residues. The germline V gene encodes CDR1 MNHEY and CDR2 SMNVEV (reference sequence). V was pared by 3 bases and J by 0 bases, with 8 bases of the junction left unmatched. The CDR3 DNA reads TGTGCCAGCAGTTTGGGAATAGCGGGTGTCTCTGGGGCCAACGTCCTGACTTTC. Its protein is CASSLGIAGVSGANVLTF.

The chain joins TRBV7-6 to TRBJ1-4, with D perhaps matching TRBD1 (6 bases). CDR3 size: 15 residues. V was cut by 7 bases and J by 5 bases, with 17 bases left in between. Per germline, CDR1 SGHVS and CDR2 FNYEAQ. CDR3 in amino acids: CASTYSQGWNEKLFF. DNA for the CDR3: TGTGCCAGCACCTATAGCCAGGGGTGGAATGAAAAACTGTTTTTT.